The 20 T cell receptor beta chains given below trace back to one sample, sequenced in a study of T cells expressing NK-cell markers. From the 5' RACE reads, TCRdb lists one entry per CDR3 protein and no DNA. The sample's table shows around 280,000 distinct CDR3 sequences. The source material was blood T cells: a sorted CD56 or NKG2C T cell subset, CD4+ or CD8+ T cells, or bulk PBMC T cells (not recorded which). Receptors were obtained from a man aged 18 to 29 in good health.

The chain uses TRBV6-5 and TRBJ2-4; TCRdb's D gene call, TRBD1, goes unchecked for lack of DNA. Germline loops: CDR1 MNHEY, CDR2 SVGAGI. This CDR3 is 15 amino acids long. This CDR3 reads CASSYTQGAKNIQYF.

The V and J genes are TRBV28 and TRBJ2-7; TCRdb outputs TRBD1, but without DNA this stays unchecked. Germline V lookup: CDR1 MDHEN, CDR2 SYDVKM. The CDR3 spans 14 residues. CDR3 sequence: CASSPGQGADEQYF.

This CDR3 is CASSQCGLAGTYEQYF. V usage is TRBV4-3 and J usage is TRBJ2-7; TCRdb's D gene call, TRBD2, goes unchecked for lack of DNA. Germline V lookup: CDR1 LGHNA, CDR2 YSLEER. This CDR3 has 16 amino acids.

CDR3 amino acids: CSVRSQSNEKLFF. The gene calls are TRBV29-1 and TRBJ1-4. Looked up from germline, CDR1 is SQVTM and CDR2 is ANQGSEA. The CDR3 contains 13 residues. Drawing the rest from reference TRBV29-1 and TRBJ1-4, the complete variable domain is SAVISQKPSRDICQRGTSLTIQCQVDSQVTMMFWYRQQPGQSLTLIATANQGSEATYESGFVIDKFPISRPNLTFSTLTVSNMSPEDSSIYLCSVRSQSNEKLFFGSGTQLSVL.

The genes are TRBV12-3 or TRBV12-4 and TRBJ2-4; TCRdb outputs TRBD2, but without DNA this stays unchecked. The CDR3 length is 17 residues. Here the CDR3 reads CASSLRERVRAKNIQYF.

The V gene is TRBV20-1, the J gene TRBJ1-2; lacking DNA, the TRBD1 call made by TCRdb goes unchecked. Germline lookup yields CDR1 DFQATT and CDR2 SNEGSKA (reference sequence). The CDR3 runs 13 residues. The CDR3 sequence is CSATQGDRHGYTF.

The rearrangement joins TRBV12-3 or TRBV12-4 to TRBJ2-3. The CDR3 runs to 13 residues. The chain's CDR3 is CASSRSSRDTQYF.

CDR3 loop: CASSFSEETQYF. This chain joins TRBV5-1 and TRBJ2-5. CDR1 and CDR2 (germline): SGHRS, YFSETQ. CDR3 size: 12 residues.

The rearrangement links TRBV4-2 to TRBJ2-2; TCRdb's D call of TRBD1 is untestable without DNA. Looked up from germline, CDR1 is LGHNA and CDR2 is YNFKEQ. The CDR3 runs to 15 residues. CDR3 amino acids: CASSQPRGRPGELFF.

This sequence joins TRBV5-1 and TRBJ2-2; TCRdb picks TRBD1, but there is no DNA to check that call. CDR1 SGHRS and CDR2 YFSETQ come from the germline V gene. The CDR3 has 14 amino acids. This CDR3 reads CASSEITGAGELFF.

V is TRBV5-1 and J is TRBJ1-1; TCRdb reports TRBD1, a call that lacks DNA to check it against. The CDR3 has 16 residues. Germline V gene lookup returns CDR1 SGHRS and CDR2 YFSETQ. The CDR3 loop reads CASSDGQGARETEAFF.

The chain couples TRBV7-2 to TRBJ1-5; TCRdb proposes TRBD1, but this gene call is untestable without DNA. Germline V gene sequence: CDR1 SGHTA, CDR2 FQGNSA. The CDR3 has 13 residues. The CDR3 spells CASAGQDGQPQHF.

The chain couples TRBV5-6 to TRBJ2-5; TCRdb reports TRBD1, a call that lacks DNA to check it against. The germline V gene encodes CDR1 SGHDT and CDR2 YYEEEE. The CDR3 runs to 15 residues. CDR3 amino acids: CASSRRDSPQETQYF.

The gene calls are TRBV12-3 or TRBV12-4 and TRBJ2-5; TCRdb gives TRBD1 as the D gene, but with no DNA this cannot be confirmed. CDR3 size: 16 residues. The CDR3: CASRLSGTGRSETQYF.

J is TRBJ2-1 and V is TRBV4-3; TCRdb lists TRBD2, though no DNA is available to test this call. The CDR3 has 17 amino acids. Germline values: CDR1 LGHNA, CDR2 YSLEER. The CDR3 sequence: CASSQDRTGVLNNEQFF.

This chain's CDR3 is CASSSGRGPYEQYF. This sequence joins TRBV18 and TRBJ2-7; TCRdb proposes TRBD1, but this gene call is untestable without DNA. This CDR3 comprises 14 residues. The germline gives CDR1 KGHSH, CDR2 LQKENI.

The CDR3 sequence: CASSSPGQIYNEQFF. The rearrangement links TRBV6-2 or TRBV6-3 to TRBJ2-1; no DNA is available, so the TRBD1 call from TCRdb remains unchecked. The CDR3 consists of 15 residues. CDR1 and CDR2 (germline): MNHEY, SVGEGT.

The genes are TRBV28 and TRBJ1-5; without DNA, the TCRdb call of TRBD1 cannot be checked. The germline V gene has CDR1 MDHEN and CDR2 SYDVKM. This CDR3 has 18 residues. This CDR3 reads CASSLRGTGAGGNQPQHF. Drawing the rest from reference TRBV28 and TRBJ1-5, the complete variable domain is DVKVTQSSRYLVKRTGEKVFLECVQDMDHENMFWYRQDPGLGLRLIYFSYDVKMKEKGDIPEGYSVSREKKERFSLILESASTNQTSMYLCASSLRGTGAGGNQPQHFGDGTRLSIL.

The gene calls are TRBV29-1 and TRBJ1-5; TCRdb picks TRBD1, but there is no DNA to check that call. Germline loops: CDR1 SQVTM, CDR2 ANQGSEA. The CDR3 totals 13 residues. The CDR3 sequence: CSAQTGGGQPQHF.

The CDR3 spells CASSRQGVLNAFF. This rearrangement joins TRBV12-3 or TRBV12-4 to TRBJ1-1; TCRdb picks TRBD1, but there is no DNA to check that call. This CDR3 has 13 residues.